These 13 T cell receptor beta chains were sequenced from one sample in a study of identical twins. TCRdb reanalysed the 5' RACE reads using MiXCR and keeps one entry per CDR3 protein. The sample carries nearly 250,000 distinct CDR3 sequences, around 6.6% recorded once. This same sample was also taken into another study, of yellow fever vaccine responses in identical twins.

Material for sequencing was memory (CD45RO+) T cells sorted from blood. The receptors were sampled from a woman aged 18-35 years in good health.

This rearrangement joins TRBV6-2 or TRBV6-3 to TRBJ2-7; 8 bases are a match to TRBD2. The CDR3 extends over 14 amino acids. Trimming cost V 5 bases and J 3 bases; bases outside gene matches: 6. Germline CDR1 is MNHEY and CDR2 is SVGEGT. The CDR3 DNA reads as TGTGCCAGCAGTCACGGGGGGGTGTTCTACGAGCAGTACTTC. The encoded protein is CASSHGGVFYEQYF.

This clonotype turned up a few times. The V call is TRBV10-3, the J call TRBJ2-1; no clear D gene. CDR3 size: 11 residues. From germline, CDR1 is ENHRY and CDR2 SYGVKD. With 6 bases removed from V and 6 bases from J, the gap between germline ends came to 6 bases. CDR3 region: CAIRDRNEQFF. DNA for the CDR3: TGTGCCATCAGGGACCGCAATGAGCAGTTCTTC.

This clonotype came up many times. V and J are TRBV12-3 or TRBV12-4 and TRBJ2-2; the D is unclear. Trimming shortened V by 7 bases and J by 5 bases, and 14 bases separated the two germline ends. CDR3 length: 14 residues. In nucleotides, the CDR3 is TGTGCCAGCACCCTCTTCACTATAACCGGGGAGCTGTTTTTT. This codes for CASTLFTITGELFF.

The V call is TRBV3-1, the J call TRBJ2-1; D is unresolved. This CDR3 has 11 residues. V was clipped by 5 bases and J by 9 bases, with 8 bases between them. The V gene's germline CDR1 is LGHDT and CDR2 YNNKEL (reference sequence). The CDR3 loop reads CASSNFVEQFF. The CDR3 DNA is TGTGCCAGCAGCAACTTCGTTGAGCAGTTCTTC.

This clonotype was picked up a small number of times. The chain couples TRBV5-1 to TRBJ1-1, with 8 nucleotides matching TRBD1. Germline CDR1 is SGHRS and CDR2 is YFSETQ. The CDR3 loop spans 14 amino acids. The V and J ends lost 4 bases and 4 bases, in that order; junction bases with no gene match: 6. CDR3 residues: CASSGDRSPTEAFF. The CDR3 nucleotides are TGCGCCAGCAGCGGGGACAGGTCACCCACTGAAGCTTTCTTT.

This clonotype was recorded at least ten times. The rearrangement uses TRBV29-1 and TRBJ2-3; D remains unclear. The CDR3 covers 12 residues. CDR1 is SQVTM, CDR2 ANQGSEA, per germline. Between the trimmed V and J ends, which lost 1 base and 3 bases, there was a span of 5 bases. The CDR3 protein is CSVEGMTDTQYF. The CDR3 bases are TGCAGCGTTGAAGGGATGACAGATACGCAGTATTTT.

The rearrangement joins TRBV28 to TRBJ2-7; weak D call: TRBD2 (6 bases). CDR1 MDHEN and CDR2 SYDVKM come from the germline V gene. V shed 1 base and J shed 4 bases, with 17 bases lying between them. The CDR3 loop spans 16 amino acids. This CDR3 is CASSLSLAGSVYEQYF. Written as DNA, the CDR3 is TGTGCCAGCAGTTTATCATTGGCGGGATCGGTATACGAGCAGTACTTC.

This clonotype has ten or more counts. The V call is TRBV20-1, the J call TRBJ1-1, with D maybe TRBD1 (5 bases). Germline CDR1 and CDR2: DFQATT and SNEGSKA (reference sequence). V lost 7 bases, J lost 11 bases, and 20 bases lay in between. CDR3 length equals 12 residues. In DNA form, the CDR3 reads TGCAGTGACGGAGGCCAGGAAGGGGAGGCTTTCTTT. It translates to CSDGGQEGEAFF.

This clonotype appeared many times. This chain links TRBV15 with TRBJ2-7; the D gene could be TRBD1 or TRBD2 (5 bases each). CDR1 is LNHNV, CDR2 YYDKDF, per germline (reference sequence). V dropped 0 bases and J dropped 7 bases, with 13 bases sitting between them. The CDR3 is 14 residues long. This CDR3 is CATSRDPGEGEQYV. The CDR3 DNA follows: TGTGCCACCAGCAGAGATCCCGGAGAGGGGGAGCAGTACGTC.

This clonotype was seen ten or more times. The CDR3 loop reads CASRGPTSSYNEQFF. CDR3 DNA sequence: TGTGCCAGCAGAGGACCCACCAGCTCCTACAATGAGCAGTTCTTC. The chain employs TRBV7-9 and TRBJ2-1; D gene ambiguous. This CDR3 spans 15 amino acids. Germline V gene sequence: CDR1 SEHNR, CDR2 FQNEAQ (reference sequence). With 6 bases removed from V and 0 bases from J, the gap between germline ends came to 12 bases.

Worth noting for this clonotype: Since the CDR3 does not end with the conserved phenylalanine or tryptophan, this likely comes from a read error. The CDR3 here is CSAARGGADTQYL. The CDR3 bases are TGCAGTGCAGCGCGGGGAGGCGCAGATACGCAGTATCTT. The V call is TRBV20-1, the J call TRBJ2-3, with TRBD2 as a possible D gene (6 bases). The V end lost 6 bases, the J end lost 4 bases, and 14 bases lay between the germline ends. The CDR3 sequence is 13 residues long. The germline gives CDR1 DFQATT, CDR2 SNEGSKA (reference sequence).

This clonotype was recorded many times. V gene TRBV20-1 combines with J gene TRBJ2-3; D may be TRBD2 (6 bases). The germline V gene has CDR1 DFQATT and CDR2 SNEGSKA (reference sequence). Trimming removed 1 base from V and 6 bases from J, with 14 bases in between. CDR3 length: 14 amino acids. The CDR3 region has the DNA TGCAGTGCTAGAGGACTAGTTGAGTGGGATACGCAGTATTTT. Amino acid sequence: CSARGLVEWDTQYF.

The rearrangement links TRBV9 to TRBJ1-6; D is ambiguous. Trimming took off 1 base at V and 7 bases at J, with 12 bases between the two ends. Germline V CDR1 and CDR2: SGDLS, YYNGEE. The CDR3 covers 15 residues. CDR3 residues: CASSVTSAGNSPLHF. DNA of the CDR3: TGTGCCAGCAGCGTAACCTCAGCGGGGAATTCACCCCTCCACTTT.